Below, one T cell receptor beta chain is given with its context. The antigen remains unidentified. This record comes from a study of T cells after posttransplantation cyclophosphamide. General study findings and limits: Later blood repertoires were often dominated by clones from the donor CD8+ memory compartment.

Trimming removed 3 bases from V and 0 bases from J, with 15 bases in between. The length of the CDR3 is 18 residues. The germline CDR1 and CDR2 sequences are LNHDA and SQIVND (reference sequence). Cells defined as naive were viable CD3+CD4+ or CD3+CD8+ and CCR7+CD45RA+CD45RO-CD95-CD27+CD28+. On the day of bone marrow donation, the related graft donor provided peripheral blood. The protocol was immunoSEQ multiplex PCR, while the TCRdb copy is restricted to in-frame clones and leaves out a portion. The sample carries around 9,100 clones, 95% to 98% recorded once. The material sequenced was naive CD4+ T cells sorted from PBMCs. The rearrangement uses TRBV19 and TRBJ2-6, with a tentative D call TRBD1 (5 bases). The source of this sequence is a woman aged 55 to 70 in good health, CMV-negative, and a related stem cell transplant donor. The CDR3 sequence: CASSIVRAQSSGANVLTF. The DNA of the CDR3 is TGTGCCAGTAGTATTGTCAGGGCTCAAAGCTCTGGGGCCAACGTCCTGACTTTC. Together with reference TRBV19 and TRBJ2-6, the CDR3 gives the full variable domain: DGGITQSPKYLFRKEGQNVTLSCEQNLNHDAMYWYRQDPGQGLRLIYYSQIVNDFQKGDIAEGYSVSREKKESFPLTVTSAQKNPTAFYLCASSIVRAQSSGANVLTFGAGSRLTVL.